Following are 29 T cell receptor beta chains from one sample sequenced in a study of cytomegalovirus exposure and HLA in healthy donors. Primers included in the PCR were 60 Vbeta and 13 Jbeta primers. Profiling relied on immunoSEQ multiplex PCR, and the TCRdb table lists in-frame clones only, not all of them. The data show around 91,000 clones, around 86% seen once. Sequencing was done on a sample of PBMCs. Source of these receptors: a man aged 25-45 years in good health and CMV-seropositive.

The rearrangement joins TRBV10-3 to TRBJ2-2, with D possibly matching TRBD1 (5 bases). Germline loops: CDR1 ENHRY, CDR2 SYGVKD. The CDR3 is 16 amino acids. V was trimmed by 2 bases and J by 2 bases, leaving 12 bases between them. CDR3 residues: CAISEPGQGNTGELFF. The CDR3 nucleotides read TGTGCCATCAGTGAGCCTGGGCAGGGCAACACCGGGGAGCTGTTTTTT.

About this clone itself: One end of the junction is discordant with germline, which a read error may explain. V and J are TRBV7-7 and TRBJ2-5, with D possibly being TRBD1 or TRBD2 (6 bases each). Germline V CDR1 and CDR2: SSHAT, FNYEAQ (reference sequence). The CDR3 runs to 15 residues. The CDR3 loop reads CASSLGGRGSETQYF. The DNA of the CDR3 is TGTGCTAGCAGCTTAGGGGGGCGCGGATCAGAGACCCAGTACTTC.

The chain couples TRBV19 to TRBJ1-6, with 8 bases that match TRBD1. The length of the CDR3 is 16 residues. CDR1 and CDR2 from the germline V gene are LNHDA and SQIVND (reference sequence). J lost 9 bases, V lost 9 bases, and 16 bases had no gene match. The CDR3 spells CASRQGTGFGVSPLHF. CDR3 coding DNA: TGTGCCAGCAGACAGGGGACGGGATTCGGCGTTTCACCCCTCCACTTT.

This chain joins TRBV15 and TRBJ2-7; 9 bases line up with TRBD2. V was pared by 2 bases and J by 2 bases, with 1 base of the junction left unmatched. The CDR3 covers 14 residues. Germline assignment: CDR1 LNHNV and CDR2 YYDKDF (reference sequence). The CDR3 nucleotides are TGTGCCACCAGCAGATTAGCGGGGGCCTACGAGCAGTACTTC. Protein: CATSRLAGAYEQYF.

The chain recombines TRBV14 with TRBJ2-7; D may be TRBD1 (7 bases). Germline CDR1 reads SGHDN; CDR2 reads FVKESK. The V and J ends lost 4 bases and 0 bases respectively, with 22 bases between them. There are 18 residues in the CDR3. The CDR3 DNA follows: TGTGCCAGCAGCCCCAGCTACAGAGGAGGGGGCGCCTCCTACGAGCAGTACTTC. Translation: CASSPSYRGGGASYEQYF.

The chain employs TRBV5-1 and TRBJ2-2; possible D gene TRBD1, 5 bases. Germline V gene sequence: CDR1 SGHRS, CDR2 YFSETQ. The CDR3 is 16 residues long. V lost 0 bases and J lost 0, with 9 bases in between. The CDR3 loop is CASSLEGLPNTGELFF. Here the CDR3 DNA reads TGCGCCAGCAGCTTGGAGGGGCTCCCGAACACCGGGGAGCTGTTTTTT. The full variable domain, its missing parts supplied by reference TRBV5-1 and TRBJ2-2, is KAGVTQTPRYLIKTRGQQVTLSCSPISGHRSVSWYQQTPGQGLQFLFEYFSETQRNKGNFPGRFSGRQFSNSRSEMNVSTLELGDSALYLCASSLEGLPNTGELFFGEGSRLTVL.

J is TRBJ2-4 and V is TRBV6-5, with D perhaps TRBD2 (5 bases). Trimming stripped 0 bases from V and 8 bases from J, with 17 bases between. Per the germline V gene, CDR1 is MNHEY and CDR2 is SVGAGI. CDR3 size: 16 residues. This CDR3 reads CASSYSIGVEGHIQYF. Here the CDR3 DNA reads TGTGCCAGCAGTTACTCTATCGGGGTAGAGGGTCACATTCAGTACTTC.

The genes are TRBV11-2 and TRBJ1-2; D is ambiguous. The germline V gene has CDR1 SGHAT and CDR2 FQNNGV. V lost 0 bases to trimming and J lost 11 bases, with 10 bases between them. The CDR3 totals 12 residues. CDR3 loop: CASSLDAVRYTF. Here the CDR3 DNA reads TGTGCCAGCAGCTTAGATGCGGTTCGGTACACCTTC.

The genes are TRBV28 and TRBJ2-3; TRBD1 might be the D (6 bases). The V gene lost 6 bases and the J gene lost 1 base, with 17 bases spanning the gap. Germline V CDR1 and CDR2: MDHEN, SYDVKM. This CDR3 has 16 amino acids. The CDR3 DNA follows: TGTGCCAGCAGCCTCGCGCAGGGGTCGGGCACAGATACGCAGTATTTT. The encoded protein is CASSLAQGSGTDTQYF.

The J gene is TRBJ1-1, the V gene TRBV18; a possible D gene is TRBD1 (6 bases). The V end lost 6 bases, the J end lost 5 bases, and 19 bases lay between the germline ends. Looked up from germline, CDR1 is KGHSH and CDR2 is LQKENI. The CDR3 consists of 15 residues. The DNA of the CDR3 is TGTGCCAGCTCTTTTAGCACAGGGTACGCTACTGAAGCTTTCTTT. Residues: CASSFSTGYATEAFF.

The CDR3 loop reads CASRKTLAGNGQETQYF. CDR3 nucleotides: TGCGCCAGCAGAAAGACTTTAGCGGGAAATGGCCAAGAGACCCAGTACTTC. The chain carries TRBV4-1 and TRBJ2-5, with TRBD2 matching 8 bases. The V segment lost 6 bases and the J segment 1 base; nucleotides outside the gene matches: 13. The CDR3 has 17 residues. Germline V CDR1 and CDR2: MGHRA, YSYEKL.

The chain couples TRBV7-9 to TRBJ2-7; maybe TRBD2 (5 bases). This CDR3 is 15 amino acids long. V was shortened by 5 bases and J by 6 bases, with 20 bases between the two germline ends. Germline CDR1 and CDR2: SEHNR and FQNEAQ (reference sequence). CDR3 sequence: CASSGPQSRGTEQYF. CDR3 in DNA: TGTGCCAGCAGCGGACCGCAGAGTCGGGGAACCGAGCAGTACTTC.

This clone came up once. The junction shows a germline mismatch at one end, possibly a read error. The CDR3 region is CASSLAVVGSGEQFF. CDR3 DNA: TGTGCTAGCAGCTTAGCAGTGGTCGGGAGTGGTGAGCAGTTCTTC. The chain has TRBV7-7 and TRBJ2-1, with D maybe TRBD2 (6 bases). This CDR3 spans 15 amino acids. Germline CDR1 SSHAT, CDR2 FNYEAQ (reference sequence).

The chain links TRBV28 to TRBJ2-7, with 9 bases matching TRBD2. J lost 4 bases, V lost 4 bases, and 8 bases had no gene match. CDR1 MDHEN and CDR2 SYDVKM come from the germline V gene. CDR3 length: 15 residues. Written as DNA, the CDR3 is TGTGCCAGCAGTTCTTTAGCGGGAGAGGGGTACGAGCAGTACTTC. Residues: CASSSLAGEGYEQYF.

This clone was seen repeatedly, ten times or more. The chain employs TRBV4-1 and TRBJ2-1, with TRBD2 identical over 7 bases. CDR1 and CDR2 from the germline V gene are MGHRA and YSYEKL. J was trimmed by 3 bases and V by 0 bases; bases with no gene match: 5. The CDR3 length is 16 residues. This CDR3 is CASSQDSASGYNEQFF. The DNA for the CDR3 is TGCGCCAGCAGCCAAGATTCGGCTAGCGGCTACAATGAGCAGTTCTTC.

The rearrangement links TRBV5-1 to TRBJ1-4; 7 nucleotides align to TRBD1. Germline-derived CDR1 and CDR2 are SGHRS and YFSETQ. V gave up 4 bases and J gave up 5 bases; unmatched junction bases: 5. This CDR3 is 14 amino acids long. The CDR3 DNA sequence: TGCGCCAGCAGCCCGGGACAGCGAAATGAAAAACTGTTTTTT. It yields the protein CASSPGQRNEKLFF.

The chain joins TRBV9 to TRBJ1-1; weak D call: TRBD1 (6 bases). V dropped 4 bases and J dropped 10 bases, with 20 bases sitting between them. The CDR3 has 14 amino acids. Germline assignment: CDR1 SGDLS and CDR2 YYNGEE. The CDR3 nucleotides read TGTGCCAGCAGCTTACAAACCGGGACATCGGGAGCTTTCTTT. Its translation is CASSLQTGTSGAFF.

This clone was counted once. A read error may account for a junction end that differs from germline. The chain links TRBV7-7 to TRBJ2-5, with D possibly TRBD2 on 6 matching bases. There are 14 residues in the CDR3. Per the germline V gene, CDR1 is SSHAT and CDR2 is FNYEAQ (reference sequence). CDR3 nucleotide sequence: TGTGCTAGCAGCTTAGATAGCCGGGGGGAGACCCAGTACTTC. It yields the protein CASSLDSRGETQYF. Together with reference TRBV7-7 and TRBJ2-5, the CDR3 gives the full variable domain: GAGVSQSPRYKVTKRGQDVTLRCDPISSHATLYWYQQALGQGPEFLTYFNYEAQPDKSGLPSDRFSAERPEGSISTLTIQRTEQRDSAMYRCASSLDSRGETQYFGPGTRLLVL.

The CDR3 region has the DNA TGTGCCACCAGCAGAGATCAGGCCAGAAACACTGAAGCTTTCTTT. Its protein is CATSRDQARNTEAFF. The chain is built from TRBV15 and TRBJ1-1; D is unclear. The CDR3 consists of 15 residues. Germline assignment: CDR1 LNHNV and CDR2 YYDKDF (reference sequence). Between the trimmed V and J ends, which lost 0 bases and 2 bases, there was a span of 10 bases.

The chain has TRBV7-8 and TRBJ2-7; tentative D call: TRBD2 (5 bases). V gave up 0 bases and J gave up 2 bases, with 14 bases separating them. This CDR3 has 16 amino acids. Germline lookup yields CDR1 SGHVS and CDR2 FQNEAQ. The chain's CDR3 is CASSLASAGAAYEQYF. The CDR3 bases are TGTGCCAGCAGCTTAGCCTCTGCGGGCGCCGCCTACGAGCAGTACTTC.

This chain uses TRBV7-8 with TRBJ2-5; maybe TRBD1 (5 bases). V shed 3 bases and J shed 0 bases, with 14 bases lying between them. The CDR3 runs 16 residues. Germline values: CDR1 SGHVS, CDR2 FQNEAQ. CDR3 protein: CASSFQGGRDQETQYF. Here the CDR3 DNA reads TGTGCCAGCAGCTTCCAGGGTGGTCGGGACCAAGAGACCCAGTACTTC.

This clone came up a few times. The genes are TRBV19 and TRBJ2-2, with a possible D match to TRBD2 (6 bases). V was cut by 4 bases and J by 7 bases, with 13 bases left in between. The germline CDR1 and CDR2 sequences are LNHDA and SQIVND (reference sequence). The CDR3 is 14 residues long. The CDR3 sequence is CASSSGTPNGELFF. CDR3 in DNA: TGTGCCAGTAGTAGCGGGACCCCCAACGGGGAGCTGTTTTTT.

V usage is TRBV2 and J usage is TRBJ2-3; 16 nucleotides match TRBD2. The CDR3 sequence is 18 residues long. Per the germline V gene, CDR1 is SNHLY and CDR2 is FYNNEI. The J segment lost 2 bases and the V segment lost 4 bases, leaving 6 bases of the junction unmatched. The CDR3 sequence is CASSVPGLAGGHTDTQYF. The CDR3 DNA follows: TGTGCCAGCAGTGTCCCGGGACTAGCGGGAGGGCACACAGATACGCAGTATTTT. Supplemented by reference TRBV2 and TRBJ2-3, the full variable domain reads EPEVTQTPSHQVTQMGQEVILRCVPISNHLYFYWYRQILGQKVEFLVSFYNNEISEKSEIFDDQFSVERPDGSNFTLKIRSTKLEDSAMYFCASSVPGLAGGHTDTQYFGPGTRLTVL.

The chain carries TRBV5-6 and TRBJ1-2; D not certain. The CDR3 is 15 amino acids. Germline V gives CDR1 SGHDT, CDR2 YYEEEE. The V end was cut by 5 bases, the J end by 0 bases, with 14 bases between. This CDR3 is CASRFEEGANYGYTF. The CDR3 region has the DNA TGTGCCAGCAGATTCGAGGAAGGAGCTAACTATGGCTACACCTTC.

This clone was detected only a few times. The gene calls are TRBV5-4 and TRBJ2-4, with a weak D call TRBD1 (5 bases). V gave up 0 bases and J gave up 5 bases, with 9 bases separating them. CDR3 length: 14 amino acids. The V gene's germline CDR1 is SGHNT and CDR2 YYREEE (reference sequence). The CDR3 spells CASSLDFRENIQYF. Here the CDR3 DNA reads TGTGCCAGCAGCTTGGACTTCAGGGAAAACATTCAGTACTTC. Supplemented by reference TRBV5-4 and TRBJ2-4, the full variable domain reads ETGVTQSPTHLIKTRGQQVTLRCSSQSGHNTVSWYQQALGQGPQFIFQYYREEENGRGNFPPRFSGLQFPNYSSELNVNALELDDSALYLCASSLDFRENIQYFGAGTRLSVL.

This clone was seen a single time. CDR3 region: CASSLEGTGFVGAFF. The CDR3 DNA sequence: TGCGCCAGCAGCTTGGAAGGGACAGGGTTTGTGGGAGCTTTCTTT. The chain carries TRBV5-1 and TRBJ1-1; 9 bases align to TRBD1. CDR1 and CDR2 from the germline V gene are SGHRS and YFSETQ. The length of the CDR3 is 15 residues. Germline trimming cut 0 bases from V and 10 bases from J; bases unmatched to any gene: 10. Full variable domain (remainder filled in from reference TRBV5-1 and TRBJ1-1): KAGVTQTPRYLIKTRGQQVTLSCSPISGHRSVSWYQQTPGQGLQFLFEYFSETQRNKGNFPGRFSGRQFSNSRSEMNVSTLELGDSALYLCASSLEGTGFVGAFFGQGTRLTVV.

The chain is built from TRBV28 and TRBJ2-1, with D tentatively TRBD2 (5 bases). This CDR3 region has 16 residues. V was clipped by 5 bases and J by 7 bases, with 21 bases between them. Germline V gives CDR1 MDHEN, CDR2 SYDVKM. CDR3 bases: TGTGCCAGCAGTCGGCGATGGGTGGGAGTAACTAATGAGCAGTTCTTC. Translation gives CASSRRWVGVTNEQFF.

The rearrangement links TRBV6-5 to TRBJ2-5; 9 bases fit TRBD2. The CDR3 consists of 13 residues. V lost 7 bases, J lost 10 bases, and 10 bases stayed unmatched. Per germline, CDR1 MNHEY and CDR2 SVGAGI. The CDR3 spells CASNDAGGRDQYF. The CDR3, as DNA: TGTGCCAGCAATGATGCGGGGGGGAGGGACCAGTACTTC.

This rearrangement joins TRBV19 to TRBJ2-5, with TRBD2 matching over 7 bases. This CDR3 comprises 14 residues. CDR1 LNHDA and CDR2 SQIVND come from the germline V gene (reference sequence). V lost 7 bases and J lost 4; bases outside the gene matches: 9. The CDR3 bases are TGTGCCAGTAACCCGTCCCGGGGGGTAGAGACCCAGTACTTC. It specifies CASNPSRGVETQYF.